This T cell receptor (beta chain) appears in the sequencing data of a study of blood T cell repertoires in COVID-19. With 4 bases removed from V and 0 bases from J, the gap between germline ends came to 11 bases. CDR3 length equals 14 residues. CDR1 is SGHNT and CDR2 is YYREEE in the germline V gene (reference sequence). Recovery meant two consecutive negative NP/OP PCR tests, professional clearance, or resolved symptoms. Using immunoSEQ multiplex PCR, the repertoire was profiled, and TCRdb retains in-frame clones only, with some absent. This table has 150,000 or so clones, roughly 90% appearing once.

This receptor was obtained from a middle-aged man who had recovered from COVID-19. The sample was PBMCs or T cells enriched from blood (not recorded which). The rearrangement links TRBV5-4 to TRBJ2-7; no clear D. CDR3 in amino acids: CASSPRGLSYEQYF. The CDR3 bases are TGTGCCAGCAGCCCGCGCGGCCTCTCCTACGAGCAGTACTTC.